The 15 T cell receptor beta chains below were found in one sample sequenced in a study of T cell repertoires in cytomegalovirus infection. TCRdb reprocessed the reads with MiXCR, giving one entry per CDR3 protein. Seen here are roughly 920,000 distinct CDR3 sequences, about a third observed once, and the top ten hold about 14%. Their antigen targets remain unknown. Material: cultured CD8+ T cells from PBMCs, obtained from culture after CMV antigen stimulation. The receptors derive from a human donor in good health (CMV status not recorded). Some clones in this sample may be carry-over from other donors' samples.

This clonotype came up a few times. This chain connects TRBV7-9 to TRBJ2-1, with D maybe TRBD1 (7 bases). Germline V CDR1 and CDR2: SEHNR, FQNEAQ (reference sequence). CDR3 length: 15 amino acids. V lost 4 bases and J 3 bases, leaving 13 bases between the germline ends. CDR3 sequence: CASSSRQGGYNEQFF. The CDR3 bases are TGTGCCAGCAGCTCGAGACAGGGAGGCTACAATGAGCAGTTCTTC.

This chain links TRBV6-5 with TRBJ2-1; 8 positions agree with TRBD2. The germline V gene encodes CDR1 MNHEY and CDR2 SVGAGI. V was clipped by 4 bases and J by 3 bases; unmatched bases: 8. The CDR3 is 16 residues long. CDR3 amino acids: CASSSSGTRNYNEQFF. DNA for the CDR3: TGTGCCAGCAGTTCCTCCGGGACTAGAAACTACAATGAGCAGTTCTTC.

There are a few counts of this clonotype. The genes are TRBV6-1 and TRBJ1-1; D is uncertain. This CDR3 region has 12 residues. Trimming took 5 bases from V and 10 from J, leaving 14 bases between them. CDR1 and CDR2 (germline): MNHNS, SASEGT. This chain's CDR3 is CASSPPREGAFF. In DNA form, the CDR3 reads TGTGCCAGCAGTCCCCCCCGGGAGGGAGCTTTCTTT.

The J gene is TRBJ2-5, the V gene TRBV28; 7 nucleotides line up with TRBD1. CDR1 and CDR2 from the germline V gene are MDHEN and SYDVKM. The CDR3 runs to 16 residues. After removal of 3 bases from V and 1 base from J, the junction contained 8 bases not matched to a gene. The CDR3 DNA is TGTGCCAGCAGTTTCCAACAGGGGCGTTTCCAAGAGACCCAGTACTTC. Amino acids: CASSFQQGRFQETQYF.

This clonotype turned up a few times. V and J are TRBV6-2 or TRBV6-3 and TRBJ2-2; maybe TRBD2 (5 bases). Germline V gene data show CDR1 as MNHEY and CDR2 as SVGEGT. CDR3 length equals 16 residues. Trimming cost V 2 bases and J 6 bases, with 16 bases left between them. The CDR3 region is CASSYITGYEAGELFF. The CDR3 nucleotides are TGTGCCAGCAGTTACATTACGGGATACGAAGCCGGGGAGCTGTTTTTT.

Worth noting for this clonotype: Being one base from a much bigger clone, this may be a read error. CDR3 coding DNA: TGTGCCAGCAGTTTAAGCGGGTGGAACACTGAAGCTTTCTTT. Protein product: CASSLSGWNTEAFF. The rearrangement links TRBV27 to TRBJ1-1; unclear D gene. Germline assignment: CDR1 MNHEY and CDR2 SMNVEV (reference sequence). V was shortened by 2 bases and J by 1 base, with 8 bases between the two germline ends. There are 14 residues in the CDR3.

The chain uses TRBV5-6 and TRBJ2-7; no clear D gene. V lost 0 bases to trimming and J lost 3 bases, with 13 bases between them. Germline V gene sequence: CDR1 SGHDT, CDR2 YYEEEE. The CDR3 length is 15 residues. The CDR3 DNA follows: TGTGCCAGCAGCTTGGGTCTGGGAAACATCTACGAGCAGTACTTC. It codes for CASSLGLGNIYEQYF. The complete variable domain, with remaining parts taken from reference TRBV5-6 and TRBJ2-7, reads DAGVTQSPTHLIKTRGQQVTLRCSPKSGHDTVSWYQQALGQGPQFIFQYYEEEERQRGNFPDRFSGHQFPNYSSELNVNALLLGDSALYLCASSLGLGNIYEQYFGPGTRLTVT.

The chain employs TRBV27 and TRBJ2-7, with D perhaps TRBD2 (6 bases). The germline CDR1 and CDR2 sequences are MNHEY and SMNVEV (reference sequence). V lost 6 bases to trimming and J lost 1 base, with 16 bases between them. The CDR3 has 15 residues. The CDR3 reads CASSKRGGGSYEQYV. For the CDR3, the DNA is TGTGCCAGCAGCAAAAGGGGTGGAGGGTCCTACGAGCAGTACGTC.

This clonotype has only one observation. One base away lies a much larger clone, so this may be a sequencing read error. CDR3 region: CAASRGDGYQPQHF. CDR3 in DNA: TGTGCCGCCAGCAGAGGGGACGGGTATCAGCCCCAGCATTTT. V gene TRBV15 combines with J gene TRBJ1-5, with a tentative D call TRBD1 (5 bases). The CDR3 contains 14 residues. In germline, CDR1 is LNHNV, CDR2 YYDKDF (reference sequence).

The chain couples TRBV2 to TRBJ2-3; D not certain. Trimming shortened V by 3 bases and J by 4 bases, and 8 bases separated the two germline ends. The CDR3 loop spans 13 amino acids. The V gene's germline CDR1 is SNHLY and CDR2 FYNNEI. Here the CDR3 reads CASSEVNPDTQYF. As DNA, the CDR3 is TGTGCCAGCAGTGAGGTGAACCCAGATACGCAGTATTTT.

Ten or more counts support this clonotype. This chain's CDR3 is CASSFVTVATNEKLFF. The DNA of the CDR3 is TGTGCCAGCAGTTTTGTTACCGTTGCAACTAATGAAAAACTGTTTTTT. The chain is built from TRBV12-3 or TRBV12-4 and TRBJ1-4; D gene uncertain. This CDR3 is built from 16 residues. With 3 bases removed from V and 0 bases from J, the gap between germline ends came to 11 bases.

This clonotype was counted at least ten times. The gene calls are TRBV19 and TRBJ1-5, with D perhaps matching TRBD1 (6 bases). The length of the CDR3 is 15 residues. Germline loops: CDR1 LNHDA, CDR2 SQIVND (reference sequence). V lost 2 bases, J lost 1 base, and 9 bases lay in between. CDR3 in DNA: TGTGCCAGTAGTATAACAGGGAGAAGCAATCAGCCCCAGCATTTT. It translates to CASSITGRSNQPQHF.

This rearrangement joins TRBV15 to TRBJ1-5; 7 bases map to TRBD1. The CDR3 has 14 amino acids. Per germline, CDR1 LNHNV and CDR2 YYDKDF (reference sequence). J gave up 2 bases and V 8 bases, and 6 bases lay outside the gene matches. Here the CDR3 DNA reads TGTGCCACCGGCGACAGGGATGGCAATCAGCCCCAGCATTTT. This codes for CATGDRDGNQPQHF.

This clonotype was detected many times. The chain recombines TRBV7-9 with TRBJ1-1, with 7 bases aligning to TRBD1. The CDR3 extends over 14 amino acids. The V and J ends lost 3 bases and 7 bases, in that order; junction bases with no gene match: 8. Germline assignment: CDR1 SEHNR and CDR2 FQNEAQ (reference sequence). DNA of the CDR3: TGTGCCAGCAGCTTTGGTACCGACAGGGATGAAGCTTTCTTT. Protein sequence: CASSFGTDRDEAFF.

The CDR3 nucleotides are TGTGCCAGCAGTGTCAATCTGGGGACAGGGGGCAGCGGCACTGAAGCTTTCTTT. It specifies CASSVNLGTGGSGTEAFF. The rearrangement links TRBV2 to TRBJ1-1; 12 bases align to TRBD1. J gave up 4 bases and V 4 bases, and 13 bases lay outside the gene matches. Germline V CDR1 and CDR2: SNHLY, FYNNEI. The length of the CDR3 is 18 residues.